This T cell receptor (beta chain) is from a study of Graves' ophthalmopathy and Graves' hyperthyroidism. Overall study findings and caveats: Separation of ophthalmopathy from stable hyperthyroidism was achieved by a 13-signature model, at approximately 90% sensitivity and approximately 84% specificity.

Concerning this clonotype itself: As yet, its antigen is unknown.

TCR beta CDR3 regions were amplified from RNA transcripts. First-round RT-PCR with HTBI primers preceded a second-round multiplex PCR. TCRdb reprocessed the multiplex PCR reads with MiXCR, giving one entry per CDR3 protein. The table includes about 48,000 distinct CDR3 sequences, 50% detected once. Sequencing was done on a sample of peripheral blood. The clonotype comes from an adult man with Graves' ophthalmopathy.

CDR3: CASSLVIADTQYF. CDR3 sequence (DNA): TGTGCCAGCAGCTTAGTAATTGCAGATACGCAGTATTTT. This sequence joins TRBV7-9 and TRBJ2-3; D ambiguous. The CDR3 contains 13 residues. Trimming pared 1 base from V and 4 bases from J, leaving 6 bases between. Germline-derived CDR1 and CDR2 are SEHNR and FQNEAQ (reference sequence).